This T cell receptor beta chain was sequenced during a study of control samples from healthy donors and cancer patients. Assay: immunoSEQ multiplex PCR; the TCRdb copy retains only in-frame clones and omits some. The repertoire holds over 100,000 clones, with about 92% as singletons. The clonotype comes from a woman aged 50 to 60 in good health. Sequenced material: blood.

CDR3 residues: CASSSGAGNQETQYF. CDR3 nucleotides: TGCGCCAGCAGCTCCGGCGCAGGGAATCAAGAGACCCAGTACTTC. The V gene is TRBV5-1, the J gene TRBJ2-5, with D possibly matching TRBD1 (5 bases). Germline loops: CDR1 SGHRS, CDR2 YFSETQ. V was cut by 3 bases and J by 2 bases, with 14 bases left in between. This CDR3 contains 15 residues.